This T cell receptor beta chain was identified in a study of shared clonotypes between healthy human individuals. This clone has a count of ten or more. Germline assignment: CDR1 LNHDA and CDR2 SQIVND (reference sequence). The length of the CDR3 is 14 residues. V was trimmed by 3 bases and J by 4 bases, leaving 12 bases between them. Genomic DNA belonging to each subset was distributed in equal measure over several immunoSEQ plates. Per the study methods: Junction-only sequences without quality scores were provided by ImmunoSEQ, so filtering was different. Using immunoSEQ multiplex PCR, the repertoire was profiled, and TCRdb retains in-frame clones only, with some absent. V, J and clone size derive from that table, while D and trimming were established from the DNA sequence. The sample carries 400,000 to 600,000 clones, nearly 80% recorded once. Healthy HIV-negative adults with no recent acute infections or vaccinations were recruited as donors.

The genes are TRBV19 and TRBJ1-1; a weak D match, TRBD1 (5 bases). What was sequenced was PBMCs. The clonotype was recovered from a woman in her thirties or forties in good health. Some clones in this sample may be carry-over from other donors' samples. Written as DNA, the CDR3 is TGTGCCAGTAGTATTTCAAGGGGTGCCACTGAAGCTTTCTTT. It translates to CASSISRGATEAFF.